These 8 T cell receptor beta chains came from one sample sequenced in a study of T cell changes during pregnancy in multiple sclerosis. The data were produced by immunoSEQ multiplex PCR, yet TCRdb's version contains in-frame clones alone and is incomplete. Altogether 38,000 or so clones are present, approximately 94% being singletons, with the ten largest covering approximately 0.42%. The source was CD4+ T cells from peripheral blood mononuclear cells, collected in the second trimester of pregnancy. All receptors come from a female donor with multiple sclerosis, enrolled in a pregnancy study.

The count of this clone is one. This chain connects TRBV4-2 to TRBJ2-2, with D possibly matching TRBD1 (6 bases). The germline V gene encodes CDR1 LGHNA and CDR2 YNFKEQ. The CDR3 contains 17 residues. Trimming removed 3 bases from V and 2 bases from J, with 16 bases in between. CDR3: CASSQPLEGVNTGELFF. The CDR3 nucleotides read TGTGCCAGCAGCCAGCCATTAGAGGGGGTAAACACCGGGGAGCTGTTTTTT.

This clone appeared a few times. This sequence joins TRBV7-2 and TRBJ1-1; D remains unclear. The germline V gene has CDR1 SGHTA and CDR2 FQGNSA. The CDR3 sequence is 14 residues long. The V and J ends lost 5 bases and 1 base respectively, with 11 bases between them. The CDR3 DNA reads TGTGCCAGCAGCCTCCGGGAGAGGAACACTGAAGCTTTCTTT. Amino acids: CASSLRERNTEAFF.

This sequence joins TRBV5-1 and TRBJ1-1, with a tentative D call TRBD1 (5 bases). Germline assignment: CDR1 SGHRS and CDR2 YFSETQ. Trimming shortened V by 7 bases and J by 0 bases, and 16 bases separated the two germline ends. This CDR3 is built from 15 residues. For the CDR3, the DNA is TGCGCCAGCCTGGGAGGAGGGGCCATGAACACTGAAGCTTTCTTT. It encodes CASLGGGAMNTEAFF.

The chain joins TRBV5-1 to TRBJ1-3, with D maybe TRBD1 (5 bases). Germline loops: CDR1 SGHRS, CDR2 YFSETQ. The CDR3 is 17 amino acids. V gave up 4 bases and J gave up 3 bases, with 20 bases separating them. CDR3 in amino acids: CASSRAATAIGGNTIYF. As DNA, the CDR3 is TGCGCCAGCAGCCGGGCAGCGACAGCGATCGGTGGAAACACCATATATTTT.

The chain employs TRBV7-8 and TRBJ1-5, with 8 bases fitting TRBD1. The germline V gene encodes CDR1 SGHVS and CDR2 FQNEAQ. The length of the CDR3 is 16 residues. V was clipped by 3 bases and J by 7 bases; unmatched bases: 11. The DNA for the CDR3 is TGTGCCAGCAGCTTGTTTTTGGGACAGGTCTTGCAGCCCCAGCATTTT. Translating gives CASSLFLGQVLQPQHF.

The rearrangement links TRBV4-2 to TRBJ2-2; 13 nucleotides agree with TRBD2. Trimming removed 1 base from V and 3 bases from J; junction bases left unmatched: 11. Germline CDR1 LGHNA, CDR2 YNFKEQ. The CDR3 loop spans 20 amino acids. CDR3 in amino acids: CASSQVLLLAGGLDTGELFF. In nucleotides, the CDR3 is TGTGCCAGCAGCCAAGTTTTACTACTAGCGGGGGGGCTTGACACCGGGGAGCTGTTTTTT.

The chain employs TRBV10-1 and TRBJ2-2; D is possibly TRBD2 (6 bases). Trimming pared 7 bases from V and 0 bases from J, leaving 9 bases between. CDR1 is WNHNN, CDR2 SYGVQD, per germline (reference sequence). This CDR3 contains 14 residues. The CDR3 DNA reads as TGCGCCAGCAAGGAGGGTGCGAACACCGGGGAGCTGTTTTTT. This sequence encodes CASKEGANTGELFF.

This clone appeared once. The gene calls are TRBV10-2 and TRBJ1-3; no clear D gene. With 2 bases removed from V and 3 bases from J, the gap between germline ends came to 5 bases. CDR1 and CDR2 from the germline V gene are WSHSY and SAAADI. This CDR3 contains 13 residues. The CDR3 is CASSEGGGNTIYF. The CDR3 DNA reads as TGCGCCAGCAGTGAGGGCGGTGGAAACACCATATATTTT.